Listed below are T cell receptor beta chains from one sample, sequenced in a study of T cell responses to AZD1222 COVID-19 vaccine. Clones were sequenced by immunoSEQ multiplex PCR, and TCRdb holds only the in-frame ones, with some missing. The sample holds more than 140,000 clones; around 89% are singletons and the top ten take 2.9%. Sequencing used peripheral blood, obtained on day 0 of AZD1222 vaccination. All receptors derive from an adult in good health. CDR3s leave out the opening cysteine and the closing phenylalanine or tryptophan. The size entry is marked missing in some rows and otherwise reads once, few, many or a size class.

TRBJ2-2,TRBV4-1,NA,ASSQSGTSGELF
TRBJ1-5,TRBV2,NA,ASSEENQPQH
TRBJ2-3,TRBV7-8,NA,ASSRVGAADTQY
TRBJ1-2,TRBV3-1/TRBV3-2,NA,ASSQLSGSIYGYT
TRBJ1-5,TRBV6-6,NA,ASSYDNQPQH
TRBJ2-7,TRBV12-3/TRBV12-4,few,ASSLTPNYEQY
TRBJ2-5,TRBV9,NA,ASSAHQGAQETQY
TRBJ2-2,TRBV2,NA,ASSVQGMGTGELF
TRBJ2-7,TRBV9,NA,ASSLSAAGGPYEQY
TRBJ2-7,TRBV7-2,NA,ASSLEGGAGYEQY
TRBJ2-3,TRBV5-6,NA,ASSSGPGRTDTQY
TRBJ2-1,TRBV3-1/TRBV3-2,NA,ASSQEGGRETYNEQF
TRBJ1-1,TRBV5-4,NA,ASSSGAIMNTEAF
TRBJ2-7,TRBV10-3,NA,AISERSSYEQY
TRBJ1-4,TRBV30,NA,AWRKPQGGERKLF
TRBJ1-4,TRBV19,NA,ASTSGGTANEKLF
TRBJ1-1,TRBV15,NA,ATSRKQILSFQNTEAF
TRBJ1-6,TRBV9,NA,ASSVGRDRGGNSPLH
TRBJ2-1,TRBV28,NA,ASSSYLGNEQF
TRBJ1-2,TRBV7-2,NA,ASSLATDILRYT
TRBJ2-2,TRBV3-1/TRBV3-2,once,ASSPRDRGRLSATGELF
TRBJ1-1,TRBV18,few,ASSPPGTGNTEAF
TRBJ2-3,TRBV6-2/TRBV6-3,NA,ASSPSTIYTQY
TRBJ1-4,TRBV11-2,NA,ASSSMGVVNEKLF
TRBJ1-5,TRBV11-2,NA,ASSLQGAYNQPQH
TRBJ1-2,TRBV28,NA,ASRWGQARVNYGYT
TRBJ1-5,TRBV6-2/TRBV6-3,NA,ASSPGRASNQPQH
TRBJ1-1,TRBV5-4,NA,ASSWAVNTEAF
TRBJ2-1,TRBV6-5,NA,ASSWTGDNEQF
TRBJ2-7,TRBV11-2,NA,ASGWGHLYEQY
TRBJ2-5,TRBV4-2,NA,ASSREETSGRGETQY
TRBJ2-7,TRBV28,NA,ASRTGTGNSYEQY
TRBJ1-4,TRBV12-3/TRBV12-4,NA,ASSPQTGEKLF
TRBJ2-7,TRBV3-1/TRBV3-2,NA,ASSQSSYEQY
TRBJ1-4,TRBV7-2,NA,ASSLRQQNEKLF
TRBJ1-3,TRBV28,NA,ASRWGRISGNTIY
TRBJ2-2,TRBV5-4,NA,ASSPDLGRDTGELF
TRBJ2-5,TRBV2,NA,ASSRLGGETQY
TRBJ1-3,TRBV3-1/TRBV3-2,NA,ASSRTVSGNTIY
TRBJ2-5,TRBV7-8,NA,ASSPDTQAETQY
TRBJ1-5,TRBV4-2,NA,ASSLRTGTYQPQH
TRBJ2-7,TRBV11-2,NA,ASSLAGTGAYEQY
TRBJ1-2,TRBV6-5,NA,ASSHRKYGYT
TRBJ2-3,TRBV2,once,ASSGLSGVSTDTQY
TRBJ2-1,TRBV3-1/TRBV3-2,NA,ASSQDIRGYLF